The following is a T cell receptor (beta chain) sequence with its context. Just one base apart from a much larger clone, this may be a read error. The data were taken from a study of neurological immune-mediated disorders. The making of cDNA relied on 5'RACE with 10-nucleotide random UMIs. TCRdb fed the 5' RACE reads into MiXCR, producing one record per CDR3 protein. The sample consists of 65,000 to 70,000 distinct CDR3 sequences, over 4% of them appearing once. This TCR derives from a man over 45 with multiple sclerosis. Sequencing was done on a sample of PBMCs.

The DNA of the CDR3 is TGCGCCAGCAGCCAACTAGCTCCAAGAGAGCAGTTCTTC. The encoded protein is CASSQLAPREQFF. The chain couples TRBV4-1 to TRBJ2-1, with a tentative D call TRBD2 (5 bases). The V end lost 2 bases, the J end lost 10 bases, and 12 bases lay between the germline ends. The CDR3 totals 13 residues. Germline-derived CDR1 and CDR2 are MGHRA and YSYEKL.